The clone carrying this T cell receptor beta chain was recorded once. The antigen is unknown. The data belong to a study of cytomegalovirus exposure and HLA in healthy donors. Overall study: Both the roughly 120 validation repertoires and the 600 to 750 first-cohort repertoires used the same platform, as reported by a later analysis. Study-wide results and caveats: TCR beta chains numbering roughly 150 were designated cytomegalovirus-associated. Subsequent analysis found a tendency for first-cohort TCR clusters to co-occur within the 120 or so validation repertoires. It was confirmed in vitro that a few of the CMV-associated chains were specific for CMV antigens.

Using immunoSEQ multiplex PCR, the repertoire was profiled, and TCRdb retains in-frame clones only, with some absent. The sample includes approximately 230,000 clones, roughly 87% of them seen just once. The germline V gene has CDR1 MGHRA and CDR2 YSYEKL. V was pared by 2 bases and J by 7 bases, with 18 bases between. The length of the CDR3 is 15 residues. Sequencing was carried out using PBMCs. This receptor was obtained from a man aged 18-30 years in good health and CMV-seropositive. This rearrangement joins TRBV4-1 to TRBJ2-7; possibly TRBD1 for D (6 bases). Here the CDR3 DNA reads TGCGCCAGCAGCCAACCCGGGACATCTATGGGGGAGCAGTACTTC. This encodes CASSQPGTSMGEQYF.